This T cell receptor (beta chain) originates from a study of blood T cell repertoires in COVID-19. Study-level information: From the United States, Italy and Spain came samples of acute and convalescent COVID-19.

In the original processing: Estimates of nucleated cell counts were drawn from the amplification of reference gene primers. The assay was immunoSEQ multiplex PCR, and TCRdb's table has in-frame clones only and misses some. The V and J calls and the clone size are those of that table, but D and trimming were determined from the DNA. Counted here are 200,000 to 250,000 clones, roughly four fifths occurring once; the ten biggest clones make up roughly 7.4%. Enrolment of Seattle patients took place during active infection, and they were followed longitudinally. V lost 4 bases, J lost 4 bases, and 22 bases lay in between. The CDR3 spans 16 residues. Looked up from germline, CDR1 is GTSNPN and CDR2 is SVGIG (reference sequence).

The sequence was collected from a woman aged 80 or older with COVID-19, enrolled during active disease. This chain links TRBV30 with TRBJ1-2; weak D call: TRBD1 (5 bases). The sample taken for sequencing was peripheral blood. CDR3 residues: CAWIRRQINIRYGYTF. The CDR3 bases are TGTGCCTGGATCAGGAGACAGATCAACATTCGCTATGGCTACACCTTC.